This TCR beta chain was identified during a study of early T cells in non-severe SARS-CoV-2 infection. Each single cDNA molecule received a unique molecular identifier. TCRdb used MiXCR to reprocess the 5' RACE reads, holding one entry per CDR3 protein. The sample consists of approximately 65,000 distinct CDR3 sequences, over 9% of them appearing once. This clonotype came up many times. The CDR3 sequence is 14 residues long. With 5 bases removed from V and 1 base from J, the gap between germline ends came to 11 bases. The TCR comes from an adult who was a healthcare worker with PCR-confirmed SARS-CoV-2 infection or an uninfected control (not recorded which). Material: whole blood, obtained at baseline. The genes are TRBV12-3 or TRBV12-4 and TRBJ1-1; D gene uncertain. CDR3 region: CASSTQSPNTEAFF. CDR3 sequence (DNA): TGTGCCAGCAGTACCCAATCCCCGAACACTGAAGCTTTCTTT.